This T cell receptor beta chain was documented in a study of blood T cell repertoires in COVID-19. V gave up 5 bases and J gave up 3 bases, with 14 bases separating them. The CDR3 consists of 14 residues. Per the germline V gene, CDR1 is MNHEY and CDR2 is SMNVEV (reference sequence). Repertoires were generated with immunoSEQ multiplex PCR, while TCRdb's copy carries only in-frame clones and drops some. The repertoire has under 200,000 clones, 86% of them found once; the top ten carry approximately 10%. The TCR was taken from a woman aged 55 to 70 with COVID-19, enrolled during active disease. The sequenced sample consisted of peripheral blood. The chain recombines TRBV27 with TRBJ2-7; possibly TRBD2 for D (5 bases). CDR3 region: CASSKQRISYEQYF. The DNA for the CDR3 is TGTGCCAGCAGTAAGCAGCGGATAAGCTACGAGCAGTACTTC.